The 20 T cell receptor beta chains given below trace back to one sample, sequenced in a study of control samples from healthy donors and cancer patients. The method was immunoSEQ multiplex PCR; TCRdb's version includes in-frame clones alone and lacks a portion of them. The table lists tens of thousands of clones, roughly 84% of them singletons. The specimen was blood. The receptor source for this set is a man over 45 in good health.

The chain recombines TRBV30 with TRBJ2-2; D may be TRBD2 (5 bases). The V gene's germline CDR1 is GTSNPN and CDR2 SVGIG (reference sequence). The CDR3 spans 16 residues. V dropped 0 bases and J dropped 0 bases, with 11 bases sitting between them. CDR3 nucleotides: TGTGCCTGGAGTGTACATGTCGGGGCGAACACCGGGGAGCTGTTTTTT. This codes for CAWSVHVGANTGELFF.

The CDR3 protein is CASSQGPGGIDTGELFF. As DNA, the CDR3 is TGCGCCAGCAGCCAAGGCCCCGGGGGTATAGACACCGGGGAGCTGTTTTTT. The V call is TRBV4-3, the J call TRBJ2-2, with D tentatively TRBD2 (6 bases). Germline V lookup: CDR1 LGHNA, CDR2 YSLEER. V lost 1 base, J lost 3 bases, and 15 bases lay in between. This CDR3 is built from 17 residues.

The rearrangement uses TRBV19 and TRBJ1-1, with 9 bases aligning to TRBD1. The CDR3 sequence is 14 residues long. Per the germline V gene, CDR1 is LNHDA and CDR2 is SQIVND (reference sequence). V was pared by 5 bases and J by 5 bases, with 6 bases of the junction left unmatched. The CDR3 region is CASSVQGAFTEAFF. The CDR3 bases are TGTGCCAGTAGTGTACAGGGGGCCTTTACTGAAGCTTTCTTT.

The chain joins TRBV30 to TRBJ1-2; a possible D gene is TRBD1 (6 bases). V was shortened by 4 bases and J by 7 bases, with 16 bases between the two germline ends. The CDR3 is made up of 13 amino acids. Per the germline V gene, CDR1 is GTSNPN and CDR2 is SVGIG (reference sequence). CDR3 residues: CAWTPSGAGGYTF. The CDR3 nucleotides are TGTGCCTGGACTCCTTCGGGGGCAGGTGGCTACACCTTC.

This clone was picked up one time. V gene TRBV18 combines with J gene TRBJ2-1, with TRBD2 matching 8 bases. Per germline, CDR1 KGHSH and CDR2 LQKENI. This CDR3 region has 15 residues. V dropped 3 bases and J dropped 9; count of bases not matched to a gene: 10. The CDR3 sequence is CASSPNGGGAIEQFF. CDR3 sequence (DNA): TGTGCCAGCTCACCCAACGGGGGGGGAGCCATTGAGCAGTTCTTC.

This clone was counted a single time. The chain is built from TRBV5-6 and TRBJ2-3; D might be TRBD1 or TRBD2, each matching 5 bases. Looked up from germline, CDR1 is SGHDT and CDR2 is YYEEEE. V was shortened by 3 bases and J by 0 bases, with 14 bases between the two germline ends. There are 16 residues in the CDR3. CDR3 protein: CASSWGLEASTDTQYF. Written as DNA, the CDR3 is TGTGCCAGCAGCTGGGGGTTGGAAGCTAGCACAGATACGCAGTATTTT.

In this sample, this clone turned up a few times. This chain uses TRBV10-3 with TRBJ2-2; D may be TRBD1 or TRBD2 (5 bases each). CDR1 is ENHRY, CDR2 SYGVKD, per germline. With 5 bases removed from V and 7 bases from J, the gap between germline ends came to 11 bases. The CDR3 spans 13 residues. The CDR3 loop is CAISFGTDGELFF. In DNA form, the CDR3 reads TGTGCCATCAGTTTCGGGACGGACGGGGAGCTGTTTTTT.

The V call is TRBV11-2, the J call TRBJ2-7, with TRBD2 as a possible D gene (6 bases). CDR1 and CDR2 (germline): SGHAT, FQNNGV. This CDR3 comprises 14 residues. V was pared by 7 bases and J by 2 bases, with 15 bases between. The CDR3 sequence is CASTLGGLTYEQYF. The CDR3 DNA is TGTGCCAGCACGTTGGGAGGCCTAACCTACGAGCAGTACTTC.

This rearrangement joins TRBV5-4 to TRBJ2-7; D unresolved. Trimming pared 0 bases from V and 3 bases from J, leaving 10 bases between. In germline, CDR1 is SGHNT, CDR2 YYREEE (reference sequence). The CDR3 consists of 14 residues. CDR3: CASSLGADNYEQYF. CDR3 sequence (DNA): TGTGCCAGCAGCTTGGGGGCCGACAACTACGAGCAGTACTTC.

The chain combines TRBV28 with TRBJ1-2; D uncertain. The germline CDR1 and CDR2 sequences are MDHEN and SYDVKM. V was clipped by 5 bases and J by 4 bases, with 11 bases between them. This CDR3 region has 13 residues. CDR3 sequence: CASSPRDFYGYTF. The CDR3 nucleotides are TGTGCCAGCAGTCCCCGGGATTTCTATGGCTACACCTTC.

This chain uses TRBV7-8 with TRBJ2-6; D uncertain. The CDR3 consists of 15 residues. Germline CDR1 reads SGHVS; CDR2 reads FQNEAQ. The V and J ends lost 4 bases and 0 bases respectively, with 7 bases between them. The CDR3, as DNA: TGTGCCAGCAGCTCCGCGAGCTCTGGGGCCAACGTCCTGACTTTC. Its protein is CASSSASSGANVLTF.

The chain is built from TRBV19 and TRBJ1-2; D gene uncertain. Germline V gives CDR1 LNHDA, CDR2 SQIVND (reference sequence). V lost 9 bases and J lost 4, with 15 bases in between. The CDR3 is made up of 13 amino acids. CDR3 sequence reads: CASSPNRAYGYTF. CDR3 nucleotides: TGTGCCAGCAGCCCGAACCGGGCCTATGGCTACACCTTC.

The chain couples TRBV6-5 to TRBJ1-2; tentative D call: TRBD1 (6 bases). V lost 0 bases and J lost 8, with 19 bases in between. Germline values: CDR1 MNHEY, CDR2 SVGAGI. This CDR3 has 16 amino acids. The CDR3 reads CASSYSGGGAVGGYTF. CDR3 nucleotides: TGTGCCAGCAGTTACTCGGGGGGGGGCGCGGTAGGAGGCTACACCTTC.

The chain is built from TRBV18 and TRBJ2-2; TRBD1 aligns across 8 bases. Germline-derived CDR1 and CDR2 are KGHSH and LQKENI. The CDR3 consists of 14 residues. The J segment lost 6 bases and the V segment lost 4 bases, leaving 4 bases of the junction unmatched. CDR3 sequence (DNA): TGTGCCAGCTCACGGACAGGGAGGTCCGGGGAGCTGTTTTTT. It encodes CASSRTGRSGELFF.

The J gene is TRBJ2-3, the V gene TRBV7-2, with 14 nucleotides matching TRBD2. Per the germline V gene, CDR1 is SGHTA and CDR2 is FQGNSA. J was trimmed by 7 bases and V by 4 bases; bases with no gene match: 7. The length of the CDR3 is 16 residues. The CDR3 region is CASSSGLAGGRNTQYF. CDR3 DNA sequence: TGTGCCAGCAGCTCCGGACTAGCGGGAGGAAGAAATACGCAGTATTTT.

The chain combines TRBV5-6 with TRBJ2-3, with 10 bases matching TRBD2. Germline CDR1 SGHDT, CDR2 YYEEEE. J gave up 2 bases and V 5 bases, and 8 bases lay outside the gene matches. The CDR3 is made up of 16 amino acids. CDR3 coding DNA: TGTGCCAGCAGATTCGGGCTAGCGGGAGTCACAGATACGCAGTATTTT. Translated: CASRFGLAGVTDTQYF. Supplemented by reference TRBV5-6 and TRBJ2-3, the full variable domain reads DAGVTQSPTHLIKTRGQQVTLRCSPKSGHDTVSWYQQALGQGPQFIFQYYEEEERQRGNFPDRFSGHQFPNYSSELNVNALLLGDSALYLCASRFGLAGVTDTQYFGPGTRLTVL.

The gene calls are TRBV14 and TRBJ2-5; tentatively, D is TRBD1 or TRBD2 (5 bases each). CDR3 length: 15 residues. Germline assignment: CDR1 SGHDN and CDR2 FVKESK. Trimming removed 4 bases from V and 5 bases from J, with 17 bases in between. The CDR3 is CASSPFWGYVETQYF. The CDR3 bases are TGTGCCAGCAGCCCTTTCTGGGGGTACGTGGAGACCCAGTACTTC.

Written as DNA, the CDR3 is TGTGCCACCAGCTCCGGAACAGATACGCAGTATTTT. Residues: CATSSGTDTQYF. The V gene is TRBV15, the J gene TRBJ2-3; D unclear. The length of the CDR3 is 12 residues. The V gene lost 5 bases and the J gene lost 3 bases, with 6 bases spanning the gap. The germline V gene has CDR1 LNHNV and CDR2 YYDKDF (reference sequence).

The V call is TRBV2, the J call TRBJ1-3; tentatively, D is TRBD1 (6 bases). Germline CDR1 and CDR2: SNHLY and FYNNEI. The CDR3 sequence is 14 residues long. Trimming took 6 bases from V and 4 from J, leaving 13 bases between them. The CDR3 DNA is TGTGCCAGCAGCCGCGACAGGAACGGAAACACCATATATTTT. The encoded protein is CASSRDRNGNTIYF.

V gene TRBV24-1 combines with J gene TRBJ2-7; D is undetermined. The V gene's germline CDR1 is KGHDR and CDR2 SFDVKD. The CDR3 consists of 13 residues. V lost 4 bases, J lost 0 bases, and 6 bases lay in between. CDR3 region: CATSEGGSYEQYF. The CDR3 DNA reads TGTGCCACCAGTGAAGGCGGCTCCTACGAGCAGTACTTC.